The clone carrying this TCR beta chain was detected a few times. These data originate in a study of identical twins. TCRdb used MiXCR to reprocess the 5' RACE reads, holding one entry per CDR3 protein. The sample has 300,000 to 400,000 distinct CDR3 sequences, approximately 13% seen once. The same sample was also used in a study of yellow fever vaccine responses in identical twins. As reported in that work: Convergence reportedly seemed to mark part of the twins' vaccine T cell response, with personalization marking the rest.

Source material: CD8+ T cells sorted from blood. The TCR sequence derives from a woman aged 18-29 years in good health.

CDR3 in amino acids: CASSIPGAGGELFF. The CDR3 DNA follows: TGTGCCAGTAGTATTCCCGGGGCCGGGGGGGAGCTGTTTTTT. The V and J genes are TRBV19 and TRBJ2-2; TRBD1 or TRBD2 may be the D gene (5 bases each). The CDR3 is 14 amino acids. V lost 3 bases and J lost 8, with 13 bases in between. In germline, CDR1 is LNHDA, CDR2 SQIVND (reference sequence). The full variable domain, rest sourced from reference TRBV19 and TRBJ2-2, is DGGITQSPKYLFRKEGQNVTLSCEQNLNHDAMYWYRQDPGQGLRLIYYSQIVNDFQKGDIAEGYSVSREKKESFPLTVTSAQKNPTAFYLCASSIPGAGGELFFGEGSRLTVL.